This T cell receptor beta chain came from a study of T cells in Graves' hyperthyroidism and ophthalmopathy. The ends were cut back, 4 bases at V and 4 bases at J, with 12 bases in the middle. This CDR3 region has 15 residues. Germline CDR1 reads KGHDR; CDR2 reads SFDVKD. This clonotype was found many times. TCR beta CDR3 regions were amplified from RNA transcripts. An initial round of RT-PCR targeting the TCR CDR3 relied on the HTBI primer set. TCRdb reprocessed the multiplex PCR reads with MiXCR, giving one entry per CDR3 protein. Of over 45,000 distinct CDR3 sequences listed, over 40% are singletons.

This chain uses TRBV24-1 with TRBJ2-2; D is unresolved. Specimen: blood. The receptor's source is a woman in her forties or fifties with Graves' ophthalmopathy. The CDR3 coding sequence is TGTGCCACCAGTGACCTCTTAGTGGGCACCGGGGAGCTGTTTTTT. Amino acids: CATSDLLVGTGELFF.